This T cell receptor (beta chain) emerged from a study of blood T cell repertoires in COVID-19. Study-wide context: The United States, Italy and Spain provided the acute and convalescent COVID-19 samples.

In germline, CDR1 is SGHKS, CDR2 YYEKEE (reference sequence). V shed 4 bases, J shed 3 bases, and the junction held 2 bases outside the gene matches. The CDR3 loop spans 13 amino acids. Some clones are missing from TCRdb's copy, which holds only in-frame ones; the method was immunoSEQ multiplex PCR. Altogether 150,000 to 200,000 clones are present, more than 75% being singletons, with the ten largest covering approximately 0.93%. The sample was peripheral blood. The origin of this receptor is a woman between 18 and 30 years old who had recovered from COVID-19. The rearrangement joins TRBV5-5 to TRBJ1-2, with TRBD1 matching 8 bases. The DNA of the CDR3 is TGTGCCAGCAGCACAGGGGGGCACTATGGCTACACCTTC. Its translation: CASSTGGHYGYTF.